A single sample gave rise to the 25 T cell receptor beta chains below, sequenced in a study of blood T cell repertoires in COVID-19. Data came from immunoSEQ multiplex PCR; TCRdb stores just in-frame clones and leaves some out. Here the sample spans approximately 250,000 clones, 65% to 90% being singletons. The sample consisted of peripheral blood. These receptors came from a man aged 35 to 55 who had recovered from COVID-19.

CDR3 nucleotides: TGCGCCAGCAGCCAAATCGGGACTAGAGCCTACGAGCAGTACTTC. It is translated as CASSQIGTRAYEQYF. The V call is TRBV4-1, the J call TRBJ2-7, with 8 nucleotides matching TRBD2. Germline V gives CDR1 MGHRA, CDR2 YSYEKL. V dropped 2 bases and J dropped 2; count of bases not matched to a gene: 5. This CDR3 spans 15 amino acids.

The V call is TRBV18, the J call TRBJ2-3; TRBD2 matches 8 bases. This CDR3 is built from 14 residues. The J segment lost 9 bases and the V segment lost 4 bases, leaving 9 bases of the junction unmatched. Germline CDR1 reads KGHSH; CDR2 reads LQKENI. The CDR3: CASSQDLAGGTQYF. CDR3 in DNA: TGTGCCAGCTCACAGGATCTAGCGGGCGGCACGCAGTATTTT.

This clone was counted once. The rearrangement joins TRBV5-1 to TRBJ2-1; D might be TRBD1 (6 bases). The V gene's germline CDR1 is SGHRS and CDR2 YFSETQ. Trimming pared 1 base from V and 3 bases from J, leaving 14 bases between. The CDR3 covers 16 residues. The CDR3 nucleotides are TGCGCCAGCAGCTTGACAGGGTGGGCGGGCTACAATGAGCAGTTCTTC. It is translated as CASSLTGWAGYNEQFF.

As to this clone: Different DNA sequences within this sample yield the same CDR3. This sequence joins TRBV5-1 and TRBJ2-3; 8 bases fit TRBD2. Germline lookup yields CDR1 SGHRS and CDR2 YFSETQ. The CDR3 consists of 16 residues. The junction had 7 bases not matched to a gene; V was cut back by 4 bases and J by 0 bases. The CDR3 loop reads CASSLGLAASTDTQYF. The CDR3 nucleotides read TGCGCCAGCAGCCTAGGACTAGCAGCAAGCACAGATACGCAGTATTTT.

The J gene is TRBJ1-1, the V gene TRBV27; 8 bases line up with TRBD1. The V segment lost 6 bases and the J segment 4 bases; nucleotides outside the gene matches: 10. From germline, CDR1 is MNHEY and CDR2 SMNVEV (reference sequence). The length of the CDR3 is 15 residues. The CDR3 loop is CASSNAGGRGTEAFF. Here the CDR3 DNA reads TGTGCCAGCAGCAACGCAGGGGGCAGGGGCACTGAAGCTTTCTTT.

The chain employs TRBV25-1 and TRBJ1-4; TRBD1 might be the D (5 bases). CDR1 is MGHDK and CDR2 is SYGVNS in the germline V gene. The CDR3 spans 14 residues. Between the trimmed V and J ends, which lost 4 bases and 3 bases, there was a span of 9 bases. The CDR3 loop is CASSGQGSNEKLFF. The CDR3 DNA reads as TGTGCCAGCAGTGGGCAGGGTTCTAATGAAAAACTGTTTTTT.

This rearrangement joins TRBV4-3 to TRBJ2-3; a weak D match, TRBD2 (5 bases). Trimming took off 0 bases at V and 2 bases at J, with 15 bases between the two ends. The CDR3 runs 17 residues. The V gene's germline CDR1 is LGHNA and CDR2 YSLEER. The CDR3: CASSQERAQGYTDTQYF. The CDR3 DNA reads as TGCGCCAGCAGCCAAGAGAGGGCGCAAGGATACACAGATACGCAGTATTTT.

This chain uses TRBV18 with TRBJ1-1, with D uncertain. The V end was cut by 4 bases, the J end by 3 bases, with 3 bases between. In germline, CDR1 is KGHSH, CDR2 LQKENI. The length of the CDR3 is 11 residues. CDR3 sequence (DNA): TGTGCCAGCTCACTAGACACTGAAGCTTTCTTT. This gives the protein CASSLDTEAFF.

This clone was seen more than once but under ten times. The chain employs TRBV7-2 and TRBJ1-1, with D maybe TRBD1 (6 bases). The CDR3 spans 13 residues. The germline CDR1 and CDR2 sequences are SGHTA and FQGNSA. V dropped 4 bases and J dropped 5 bases, with 11 bases sitting between them. The CDR3: CASSYKGGTEAFF. The DNA for the CDR3 is TGTGCCAGCAGCTATAAGGGGGGGACTGAAGCTTTCTTT. The whole variable domain, remainder taken from reference TRBV7-2 and TRBJ1-1, is GAGVSQSPSNKVTEKGKDVELRCDPISGHTALYWYRQSLGQGLEFLIYFQGNSAPDKSGLPSDRFSAERTGGSVSTLTIQRTQQEDSAVYLCASSYKGGTEAFFGQGTRLTVV.

J is TRBJ2-3 and V is TRBV6-1; D is possibly TRBD2 (5 bases). Germline V CDR1 and CDR2: MNHNS, SASEGT. V was cut by 2 bases and J by 3 bases, with 24 bases left in between. This CDR3 region has 19 residues. In DNA form, the CDR3 reads TGTGCCAGCAGTGAAACCAAATCACCCGGGCGGGCCAGGACAGATACGCAGTATTTT. Residues: CASSETKSPGRARTDTQYF.

The rearrangement uses TRBV5-1 and TRBJ1-1, with 10 bases fitting TRBD1. V lost 4 bases to trimming and J lost 5 bases; unmatched junction nucleotides: 8. This CDR3 spans 15 amino acids. CDR1 SGHRS and CDR2 YFSETQ come from the germline V gene. The CDR3 is CASSPGDRGRTEAFF. Written as DNA, the CDR3 is TGCGCCAGCAGCCCCGGGGACAGGGGAAGAACTGAAGCTTTCTTT.

The chain uses TRBV11-2 and TRBJ2-5, with 15 bases fitting TRBD2. CDR3 length: 17 amino acids. The V gene end was trimmed by 5 bases and the J gene end by 4 bases; junction bases not matched to a gene: 8. Germline lookup yields CDR1 SGHAT and CDR2 FQNNGV. The CDR3 region is CASSATRTSGGAETQYF. The CDR3 nucleotides read TGTGCCAGCAGCGCGACCAGGACTAGCGGGGGGGCAGAGACCCAGTACTTC.

The V and J genes are TRBV5-1 and TRBJ2-5; TRBD1 might be the D (6 bases). The germline V gene encodes CDR1 SGHRS and CDR2 YFSETQ. The CDR3 has 15 residues. V lost 0 bases to trimming and J lost 2 bases, with 11 bases between them. The CDR3 DNA reads TGCGCCAGCAGCTTGGGGACAGATGAACAAGAGACCCAGTACTTC. This gives the protein CASSLGTDEQETQYF.

The chain recombines TRBV5-4 with TRBJ2-7; maybe TRBD1 (5 bases). Trimming took off 2 bases at V and 0 bases at J, with 9 bases between the two ends. CDR3 length equals 14 residues. Germline CDR1 reads SGHNT; CDR2 reads YYREEE (reference sequence). CDR3 bases: TGTGCCAGCAGCTTACAGGAGCTCTCCTACGAGCAGTACTTC. It is translated as CASSLQELSYEQYF.

This clone has just a few counts. CDR3 amino acids: CASSSAGGRRSPLHF. The CDR3 DNA reads as TGTGCCAGCAGCTCGGCAGGGGGAAGGAGGTCACCCCTCCACTTT. The genes are TRBV7-2 and TRBJ1-6; 7 positions match TRBD1. Germline V gene sequence: CDR1 SGHTA, CDR2 FQGNSA. V shed 4 bases, J shed 10 bases, and the junction held 10 bases outside the gene matches. The CDR3 is 15 amino acids.

V is TRBV24-1 and J is TRBJ2-1, with 12 bases matching TRBD1. Trimming took 3 bases from V and 7 from J; bases not matched to a gene: 9. Germline CDR1 and CDR2: KGHDR and SFDVKD. The CDR3 is 17 residues long. CDR3 loop: CATSDPRDRGRGNEQFF. CDR3 in DNA: TGTGCCACCAGTGATCCCCGGGACAGGGGGCGCGGGAATGAGCAGTTCTTC.

The table lists this clone with many counts. This rearrangement joins TRBV6-1 to TRBJ1-1; a possible D gene is TRBD1 (6 bases). Trimming removed 2 bases from V and 8 bases from J, with 15 bases in between. Germline V gene sequence: CDR1 MNHNS, CDR2 SASEGT. This CDR3 is 14 amino acids long. CDR3 region: CASSEPRRGGEAFF. The CDR3 DNA is TGTGCCAGCAGTGAACCCCGCAGGGGCGGCGAAGCTTTCTTT.

V usage is TRBV10-1 and J usage is TRBJ2-1; 9 positions match TRBD1. V gave up 10 bases and J gave up 5 bases; unmatched junction bases: 21. This CDR3 is 18 amino acids long. Germline lookup yields CDR1 WNHNN and CDR2 SYGVQD (reference sequence). CDR3 region: CATSQGAFVDLVNNEQFF. The CDR3 DNA sequence: TGCGCCACCTCACAGGGGGCGTTTGTGGATTTGGTGAACAATGAGCAGTTCTTC.

The chain recombines TRBV5-1 with TRBJ2-7; D call uncertain. The CDR3 has 14 residues. Germline values: CDR1 SGHRS, CDR2 YFSETQ. The V and J ends lost 0 bases and 3 bases respectively, with 10 bases between them. The CDR3 region is CASSLGDNSYEQYF. The DNA of the CDR3 is TGCGCCAGCAGCTTGGGCGACAACAGCTACGAGCAGTACTTC.

The V and J genes are TRBV6-5 and TRBJ1-1; no firm D call. The germline V and J ends were trimmed by 6 bases and 2 bases, with 13 bases remaining between them. The CDR3 length is 14 residues. Germline V CDR1 and CDR2: MNHEY, SVGAGI. The CDR3, as DNA: TGTGCCAGCAGCTACAAGCGAACAAACACTGAAGCTTTCTTT. Its protein is CASSYKRTNTEAFF.

This chain connects TRBV2 to TRBJ1-3; D gene unclear. Looked up from germline, CDR1 is SNHLY and CDR2 is FYNNEI. This CDR3 is built from 15 residues. Trimming pared 5 bases from V and 0 bases from J, leaving 11 bases between. The CDR3 loop is CASSRSGSSGNTIYF. The CDR3 nucleotides are TGTGCCAGCAGTCGTTCTGGCAGCTCTGGAAACACCATATATTTT.

This chain uses TRBV27 with TRBJ2-7, with 8 bases identical to TRBD1. The junction had 7 bases not matched to a gene; V was cut back by 3 bases and J by 3 bases. The CDR3 contains 15 residues. Germline CDR1 and CDR2: MNHEY and SMNVEV (reference sequence). CDR3 sequence: CASSLTGTGLYEQYF. The DNA of the CDR3 is TGTGCCAGCAGTTTGACCGGGACAGGTCTCTACGAGCAGTACTTC.

In this sample, this clone turned up a few times. The chain recombines TRBV3-1 (or the pseudogene TRBV3-2) with TRBJ2-7; tentative D call: TRBD1 (6 bases). This CDR3 has 13 residues. V dropped 3 bases and J dropped 4 bases, with 10 bases sitting between them. Germline V CDR1 and CDR2: LGHDT, YNNKEL (reference sequence). The chain's CDR3 is CASSQSDRYEQYF. The CDR3, as DNA: TGTGCCAGCAGCCAGAGCGACAGGTACGAGCAGTACTTC.

The CDR3, as DNA: TGCGCCAGCAGCACTACCCCCACCGGGGAGCTGTTTTTT. The encoded protein is CASSTTPTGELFF. The chain recombines TRBV5-1 with TRBJ2-2; D is uncertain. Trimming cost V 4 bases and J 4 bases, with 8 bases left between them. The CDR3 runs to 13 residues. Germline V CDR1 and CDR2: SGHRS, YFSETQ.

V and J are TRBV6-5 and TRBJ1-5; D remains ambiguous. The CDR3 has 13 amino acids. Trimming removed 11 bases at V and 3 bases at J, with 14 bases between. Germline V gives CDR1 MNHEY, CDR2 SVGAGI. The CDR3 DNA follows: TGTGCCTTGGATCCTGGACTCAATCAGCCCCAGCATTTT. Its protein is CALDPGLNQPQHF.